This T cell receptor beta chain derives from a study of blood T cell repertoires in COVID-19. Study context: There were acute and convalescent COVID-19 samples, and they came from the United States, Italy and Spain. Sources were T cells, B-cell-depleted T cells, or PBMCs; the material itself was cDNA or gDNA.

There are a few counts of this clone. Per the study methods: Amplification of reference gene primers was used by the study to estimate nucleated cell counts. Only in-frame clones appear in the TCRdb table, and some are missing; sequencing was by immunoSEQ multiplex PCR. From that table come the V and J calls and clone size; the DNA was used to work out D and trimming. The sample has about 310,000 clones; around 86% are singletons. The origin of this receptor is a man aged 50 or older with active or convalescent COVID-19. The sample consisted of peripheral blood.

The CDR3: CAISERGTSLDEQYF. The CDR3 bases are TGTGCCATCAGTGAGCGTGGGACTAGCCTGGACGAGCAGTACTTC. This chain connects TRBV10-3 to TRBJ2-7, with 9 bases aligning to TRBD2. This CDR3 contains 15 residues. The trim removed 2 bases at V and 5 bases at J, leaving 7 bases unmatched. The V gene's germline CDR1 is ENHRY and CDR2 SYGVKD.